The 20 T cell receptor beta chains presented below share a single source sample, sequenced in a study of blood T cell repertoires in COVID-19. Sequencing was performed with immunoSEQ multiplex PCR; in TCRdb, only in-frame clones are kept and a portion is missing. The sample includes around 55,000 clones, 80% to 85% of them seen just once. Sample: peripheral blood. These receptors all stem from a human donor in a cohort sampled during active or convalescent COVID-19.

The chain combines TRBV29-1 with TRBJ2-7; TRBD2 matches 11 bases. CDR3 length: 13 amino acids. Germline lookup yields CDR1 SQVTM and CDR2 ANQGSEA. J lost 4 bases, V lost 5 bases, and 4 bases had no gene match. The CDR3 DNA follows: TGCAGCGTTTCCGGGACTAGCGGTTACGAGCAGTACTTC. This gives the protein CSVSGTSGYEQYF.

The chain combines TRBV19 with TRBJ2-5, with 7 bases identical to TRBD1. V gave up 5 bases and J gave up 5 bases; unmatched junction bases: 5. Germline CDR1 reads LNHDA; CDR2 reads SQIVND (reference sequence). There are 13 residues in the CDR3. The CDR3 DNA is TGTGCCAGTAGTCCAACAGGGGTTGAGACCCAGTACTTC. Protein: CASSPTGVETQYF.

The chain is built from TRBV2 and TRBJ1-5; tentative D call: TRBD1 (5 bases). The CDR3 spans 16 residues. V was pared by 5 bases and J by 4 bases, with 18 bases between. Germline loops: CDR1 SNHLY, CDR2 FYNNEI. The CDR3 nucleotides are TGTGCCAGCAGTCTCTCAGGAGGGACTGTTAATCAGCCCCAGCATTTT. Translation gives CASSLSGGTVNQPQHF.

The V call is TRBV24-1, the J call TRBJ1-6; TRBD1 is a possible D gene (6 bases). Germline assignment: CDR1 KGHDR and CDR2 SFDVKD. The CDR3 consists of 15 residues. Trimming stripped 10 bases from V and 0 bases from J, with 12 bases between. Written as DNA, the CDR3 is TGTGCCACGCAAAGGGGGAACTCCTATAATTCACCCCTCCACTTT. This encodes CATQRGNSYNSPLHF.

The V call is TRBV7-2, the J call TRBJ1-4; no clear D gene. The CDR3 runs to 16 residues. With 1 base removed from V and 4 bases from J, the gap between germline ends came to 13 bases. Germline loops: CDR1 SGHTA, CDR2 FQGNSA. The CDR3 protein is CASSLGQAEGNEKLFF. The CDR3 region has the DNA TGTGCCAGCAGCTTAGGGCAGGCGGAGGGTAATGAAAAACTGTTTTTT.

The chain is built from TRBV10-3 and TRBJ1-1, with 10 bases aligning to TRBD1. CDR1 is ENHRY and CDR2 is SYGVKD in the germline V gene. The V segment lost 6 bases and the J segment 3 bases; nucleotides outside the gene matches: 10. The CDR3 spans 16 residues. The CDR3 loop reads CAIRTGTGESDTEAFF. The CDR3 DNA sequence: TGTGCCATCAGGACCGGGACAGGGGAGTCCGACACTGAAGCTTTCTTT.

V and J are TRBV7-9 and TRBJ2-3; TRBD1 agrees at 9 bases. Germline trimming cut 5 bases from V and 3 bases from J; bases unmatched to any gene: 12. CDR1 and CDR2 (germline): SEHNR, FQNEAQ (reference sequence). This CDR3 has 17 amino acids. CDR3 nucleotide sequence: TGTGCCAGCAGCCCGAGGGGGACAGGGCAAGTTACAGATACGCAGTATTTT. This encodes CASSPRGTGQVTDTQYF.

This rearrangement joins TRBV5-1 to TRBJ2-7; 9 bases fit TRBD1. The CDR3 has 14 amino acids. V dropped 3 bases and J dropped 3; count of bases not matched to a gene: 4. The germline CDR1 and CDR2 sequences are SGHRS and YFSETQ. In nucleotides, the CDR3 is TGCGCCAGCAGCTGGACAGGGGACGGCTACGAGCAGTACTTC. Its translation: CASSWTGDGYEQYF.

V gene TRBV10-3 combines with J gene TRBJ2-7; 7 nucleotides line up with TRBD1. This CDR3 contains 14 residues. The germline V gene has CDR1 ENHRY and CDR2 SYGVKD. The ends lost 3 bases at V and 5 bases at J; junction bases unmatched: 7. The CDR3 is CAISDSTGTHEQYF. The CDR3 nucleotides are TGTGCCATCAGTGATTCGACAGGGACCCACGAGCAGTACTTC.

The V gene is TRBV27, the J gene TRBJ1-6; 7 nucleotides align to TRBD1. This CDR3 is built from 16 residues. CDR1 and CDR2 from the germline V gene are MNHEY and SMNVEV (reference sequence). J lost 7 bases, V lost 5 bases, and 11 bases had no gene match. The CDR3 bases are TGTGCCAGCAGTCCCTGGACAGGCGGGACGAATTCACCCCTCCACTTT. It yields the protein CASSPWTGGTNSPLHF.

The chain has TRBV4-1 and TRBJ2-5, with 8 bases aligning to TRBD2. The CDR3 has 16 amino acids. CDR1 and CDR2 (germline): MGHRA, YSYEKL. V lost 1 base to trimming and J lost 5 bases; unmatched junction nucleotides: 9. The chain's CDR3 is CASSQGLGGAWETQYF. The CDR3 coding sequence is TGCGCCAGCAGCCAAGGTCTCGGGGGGGCATGGGAGACCCAGTACTTC.

The chain has TRBV7-9 and TRBJ1-1; a weak D match, TRBD1 (6 bases). Trimming took 5 bases from V and 7 from J, leaving 11 bases between them. The CDR3 runs 12 residues. Per germline, CDR1 SEHNR and CDR2 FQNEAQ (reference sequence). In nucleotides, the CDR3 is TGTGCCAGCAGCGAGACAGGAGTTGAAGCTTTCTTT. Amino acids: CASSETGVEAFF.

This rearrangement joins TRBV18 to TRBJ2-1; 10 positions agree with TRBD2. With 1 base clipped from V and 7 bases from J, the junction kept 4 bases outside the gene matches. Germline V gene data show CDR1 as KGHSH and CDR2 as LQKENI. This CDR3 contains 15 residues. CDR3 DNA sequence: TGTGCCAGCTCACCACTAGCGGGGGGCCGGAATGAGCAGTTCTTC. Its protein product is CASSPLAGGRNEQFF.

The CDR3 DNA follows: TGTGCCAGTAGTATAGGGGCCTCTGGGGCCAACGTCCTGACTTTC. This codes for CASSIGASGANVLTF. The chain joins TRBV19 to TRBJ2-6; no clear D gene. CDR1 is LNHDA and CDR2 is SQIVND in the germline V gene (reference sequence). Deletions cut 1 base from V and 0 bases from J, with 4 bases between. The CDR3 runs 15 residues.

V usage is TRBV6-5 and J usage is TRBJ2-7; 7 bases match TRBD2. The V gene's germline CDR1 is MNHEY and CDR2 SVGAGI. There are 14 residues in the CDR3. Trimming removed 0 bases from V and 7 bases from J; junction bases left unmatched: 6. The CDR3 here is CASSYSRGEGEQYF. In DNA, the CDR3 is TGTGCCAGCAGTTACTCACGGGGGGAAGGTGAGCAGTACTTC.

This clone was picked up a small number of times. V and J are TRBV5-4 and TRBJ1-3; a possible D gene is TRBD1 (6 bases). The V and J ends lost 0 bases and 8 bases respectively, with 18 bases between them. This CDR3 is built from 16 residues. The V gene's germline CDR1 is SGHNT and CDR2 YYREEE (reference sequence). The DNA of the CDR3 is TGTGCCAGCAGCTTGGCAACAGGGAAACGTATGGACACCATATATTTT. This gives the protein CASSLATGKRMDTIYF.

This chain links TRBV18 with TRBJ1-6; a weak D match, TRBD1 (6 bases). Germline V gene sequence: CDR1 KGHSH, CDR2 LQKENI. The CDR3 totals 16 residues. Trimming took 4 bases from V and 7 from J, leaving 17 bases between them. This chain's CDR3 is CASSLSSGGANSPLHF. CDR3 coding DNA: TGTGCCAGCTCACTATCATCGGGGGGCGCGAATTCACCCCTCCACTTT.

V is TRBV19 and J is TRBJ2-1, with TRBD1 identical over 8 bases. V shed 7 bases, J shed 3 bases, and the junction held 5 bases outside the gene matches. This CDR3 spans 14 amino acids. Germline V CDR1 and CDR2: LNHDA, SQIVND (reference sequence). CDR3 protein: CASTSGGRYNEQFF. In nucleotides, the CDR3 is TGTGCCAGTACGTCAGGGGGCCGCTACAATGAGCAGTTCTTC.

The chain joins TRBV12-5 to TRBJ2-3, with D perhaps TRBD1 (7 bases). The CDR3 totals 16 residues. Trimming shortened V by 6 bases and J by 3 bases, and 19 bases separated the two germline ends. Germline CDR1 reads LGHNT; CDR2 reads FRNRAP. CDR3 coding DNA: TGTGCTAGTGGCCCGGGGGACAGCCCCCTGACAGATACGCAGTATTTT. As protein: CASGPGDSPLTDTQYF.

V and J are TRBV12-3 or TRBV12-4 and TRBJ1-4; possibly TRBD1 for D (6 bases). This CDR3 has 13 amino acids. With 2 bases removed from V and 8 bases from J, the gap between germline ends came to 9 bases. CDR3 sequence: CASSLQGSEKLFF. In DNA, the CDR3 is TGTGCCAGCAGTTTACAGGGGAGCGAAAAACTGTTTTTT.